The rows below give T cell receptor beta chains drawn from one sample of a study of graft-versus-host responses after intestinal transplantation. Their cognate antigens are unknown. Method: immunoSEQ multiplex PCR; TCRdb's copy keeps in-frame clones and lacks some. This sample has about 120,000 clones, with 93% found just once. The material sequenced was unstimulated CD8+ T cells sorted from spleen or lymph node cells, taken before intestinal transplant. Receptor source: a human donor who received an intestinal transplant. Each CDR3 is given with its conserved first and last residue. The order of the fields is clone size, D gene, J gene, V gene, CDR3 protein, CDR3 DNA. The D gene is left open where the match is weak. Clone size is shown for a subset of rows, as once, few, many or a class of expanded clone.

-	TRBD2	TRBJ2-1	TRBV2	CASSEKTSGRVYNEQFF	TGTGCCAGCAGTGAAAAGACTAGCGGGAGGGTCTACAATGAGCAGTTCTTC
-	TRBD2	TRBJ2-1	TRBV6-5	CASSYYGLADYNEQFF	TGTGCCAGCAGTTACTATGGACTAGCGGACTACAATGAGCAGTTCTTC
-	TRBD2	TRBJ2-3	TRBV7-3	CASSPQSTSGRASPTDTQYF	TGTGCCAGCAGCCCACAAAGCACTAGCGGGAGGGCCTCCCCCACAGATACGCAGTATTTT
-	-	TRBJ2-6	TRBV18	CASSPPLGSGANVLTF	TGTGCCAGCTCACCACCGTTGGGAAGCGGGGCCAACGTCCTGACTTTC
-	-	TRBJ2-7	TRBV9	CASSLADSSYEQYF	TGTGCCAGCAGCCTCGCGGACTCGTCCTACGAGCAGTACTTC
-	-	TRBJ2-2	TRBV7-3	CASGSHTGELFF	TGTGCCAGTGGGTCCCACACCGGGGAGCTGTTTTTT
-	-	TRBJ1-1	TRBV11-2	CASSLDVRREDENTEAFF	TGTGCCAGCAGCTTAGATGTTAGAAGAGAAGATGAGAACACTGAAGCTTTCTTT
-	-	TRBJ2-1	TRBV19	CASSPRPLGSYNEQFF	TGTGCCAGTAGTCCACGTCCCTTAGGGTCCTACAATGAGCAGTTCTTC
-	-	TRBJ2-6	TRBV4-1	CASSQETGTFGSGANVLTF	TGCGCCAGCAGCCAAGAAACCGGGACTTTTGGCTCTGGGGCCAACGTCCTGACTTTC
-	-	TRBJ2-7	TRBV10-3	CAIRGDSYEQYF	TGTGCCATCAGAGGGGACTCCTACGAGCAGTACTTC
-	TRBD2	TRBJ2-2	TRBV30	CAWRASGSNTGELFF	TGTGCCTGGAGGGCTAGCGGGTCGAACACCGGGGAGCTGTTTTTT
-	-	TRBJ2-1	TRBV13	CASSSRLAGNYNEQFF	TGTGCCAGCAGCTCTAGATTGGCAGGGAATTACAATGAGCAGTTCTTC
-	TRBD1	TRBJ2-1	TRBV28	CASTTQGQGVEQFF	TGTGCCAGCACCACACAAGGACAGGGGGTTGAGCAGTTCTTC
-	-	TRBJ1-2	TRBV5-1	CASSLGQGTLYGYTF	TGCGCCAGCAGCTTGGGGCAGGGGACCCTCTATGGCTACACCTTC
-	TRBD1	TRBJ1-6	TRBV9	CASSGRQGALHF	TGTGCCAGCAGCGGGCGCCAGGGGGCCCTCCACTTT
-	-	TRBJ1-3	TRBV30	CAWSEGQAGNTIYF	TGTGCCTGGAGTGAAGGCCAGGCTGGAAACACCATATATTTT
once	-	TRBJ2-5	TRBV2	CASFGYSATGLTETQYF	TGTGCCAGCTTTGGTTATTCAGCAACGGGACTCACAGAGACCCAGTACTTC
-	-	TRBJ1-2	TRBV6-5	CASSYAAGNGYTF	TGTGCCAGCAGTTACGCGGCAGGGAACGGCTACACCTTC
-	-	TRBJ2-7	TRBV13	CASSLGLGSYEQYF	TGTGCCAGCAGCTTAGGCCTGGGGTCCTACGAGCAGTACTTC
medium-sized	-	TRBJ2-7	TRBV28	CASSFGSPYEQYF	TGTGCCAGCAGTTTCGGCAGTCCTTACGAGCAGTACTTC
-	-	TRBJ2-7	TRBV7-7	CASSPGLSSYEQYF	TGTGCTAGCAGCCCCGGACTAAGCTCCTACGAGCAGTACTTC
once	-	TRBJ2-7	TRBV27	CASRYGSSYEQYF	TGTGCCAGCAGGTACGGGAGTAGTTACGAGCAGTACTTC
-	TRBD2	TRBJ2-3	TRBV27	CASSSTSGRGDTQYF	TGTGCCAGCAGCTCGACTAGCGGGAGAGGGGATACGCAGTATTTT
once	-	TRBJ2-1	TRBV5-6	CASSPPRGDQFF	TGTGCCAGCAGCCCTCCTAGGGGGGATCAGTTCTTC
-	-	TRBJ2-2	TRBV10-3	CAIGEDTGELFF	TGTGCCATCGGGGAGGACACCGGGGAGCTGTTTTTT
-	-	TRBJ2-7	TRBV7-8	CASSLVGVNEQYF	TGTGCCAGCAGCTTAGTGGGCGTAAACGAGCAGTACTTC
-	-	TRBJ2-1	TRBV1	CTSSQDARGGRGVRVSYNEQFF	TGCACCAGCAGCCAAGATGCCCGGGGGGGGAGGGGCGTTCGTGTGTCCTACAATGAGCAGTTCTTC
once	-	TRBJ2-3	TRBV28	CASWVGLLTDTQYF	TGTGCCAGCTGGGTGGGTTTGTTGACAGATACGCAGTATTTT
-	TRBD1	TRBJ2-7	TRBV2	CASSDRGPYEQYF	TGTGCCAGCAGTGACAGGGGGCCCTACGAGCAGTACTTC
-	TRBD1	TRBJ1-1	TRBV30	CAWSLWTGLNTEAFF	TGTGCCTGGAGTCTGTGGACAGGGTTGAACACTGAAGCTTTCTTT
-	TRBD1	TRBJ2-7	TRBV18	CASSPKPTGTGSEQYF	TGTGCCAGCTCACCTAAACCCACGGGGACAGGGAGCGAGCAGTACTTC
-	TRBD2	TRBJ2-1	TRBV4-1	CASSQKATSGEYNEQFF	TGCGCCAGCAGCCAAAAAGCTACTAGCGGAGAATACAATGAGCAGTTCTTC
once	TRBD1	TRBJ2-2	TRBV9	CASSVAGTGFTGELFF	TGTGCCAGCAGCGTAGCCGGGACAGGATTCACCGGGGAGCTGTTTTTT
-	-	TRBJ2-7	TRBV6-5	CASSYSPSSYEQYF	TGTGCCAGCAGTTACTCTCCTAGCTCCTACGAGCAGTACTTC
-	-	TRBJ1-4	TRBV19	CASSIGRGNEKLFF	TGTGCCAGTAGTATAGGAAGGGGCAATGAAAAACTGTTTTTT
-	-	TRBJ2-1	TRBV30	CAWSEGSNNEQFF	TGTGCCTGGAGTGAAGGGAGTAACAATGAGCAGTTCTTC
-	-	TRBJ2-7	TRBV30	CAWSVNGRYEQYF	TGTGCCTGGAGTGTAAACGGGAGATACGAGCAGTACTTC
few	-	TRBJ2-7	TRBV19	CASRAAGAYEQYF	TGTGCCAGTAGGGCGGCAGGGGCCTACGAGCAGTACTTC
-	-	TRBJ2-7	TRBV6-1	CASTQGAGKAKQYF	TGTGCCAGCACGCAGGGAGCCGGTAAGGCGAAGCAGTACTTC
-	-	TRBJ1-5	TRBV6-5	CASSSSGVDNQPQHF	TGTGCCAGCAGTTCCTCGGGGGTAGACAATCAGCCCCAGCATTTT
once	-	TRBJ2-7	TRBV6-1	CASSVRQGLSYEQYF	TGTGCCAGCAGCGTCCGACAGGGACTCTCCTACGAGCAGTACTTC
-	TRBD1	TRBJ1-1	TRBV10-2	CASTGGQGAGEAFF	TGCGCCAGCACAGGGGGACAGGGGGCTGGTGAAGCTTTCTTT
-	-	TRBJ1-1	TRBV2	CASSEALSGDGFGEAFF	TGTGCCAGCAGTGAAGCGCTTTCAGGGGATGGGTTCGGTGAAGCTTTCTTT